The 8 T cell receptor beta chains below all came from one sample that was sequenced in a study of T cell changes during pregnancy in multiple sclerosis. This table comes from immunoSEQ multiplex PCR, and its TCRdb copy is limited to in-frame clones, with some not included. The sample includes 65,000 to 75,000 clones, about nine tenths of them seen just once. This specimen consisted of peripheral blood, obtained after pregnancy. Source of these receptors: a female donor in good health, enrolled as a control in a pregnancy study.

The chain employs TRBV19 and TRBJ1-4; D not resolved. Per the germline V gene, CDR1 is LNHDA and CDR2 is SQIVND (reference sequence). V lost 5 bases and J 6 bases, leaving 13 bases between the germline ends. The CDR3 has 14 amino acids. CDR3 sequence (DNA): TGTGCCAGTAGTGGGAGCCAAAGGGATGAAAAACTGTTTTTT. This gives the protein CASSGSQRDEKLFF. Full variable domain (missing parts from reference TRBV19 and TRBJ1-4): DGGITQSPKYLFRKEGQNVTLSCEQNLNHDAMYWYRQDPGQGLRLIYYSQIVNDFQKGDIAEGYSVSREKKESFPLTVTSAQKNPTAFYLCASSGSQRDEKLFFGSGTQLSVL.

This clone showed up just a few times. The chain couples TRBV5-6 to TRBJ1-3; D not resolved. The CDR3 is 16 residues long. Germline values: CDR1 SGHDT, CDR2 YYEEEE. V lost 1 base to trimming and J lost 0 bases, with 11 bases between them. CDR3 amino acids: CASSLRGRNSGNTIYF. The CDR3 region has the DNA TGTGCCAGCAGCTTGAGAGGGCGGAACTCTGGAAACACCATATATTTT.

Concerning this clone itself: This sample includes further DNA sequences coding for the same CDR3. The CDR3 here is CASRIGDRGSPLHF. In DNA, the CDR3 is TGTGCCAGCCGTATTGGGGACAGGGGGTCACCCCTCCACTTT. This chain joins TRBV27 and TRBJ1-6, with 11 bases lining up with TRBD1. The V segment lost 8 bases and the J segment 10 bases; nucleotides outside the gene matches: 7. There are 14 residues in the CDR3. Germline V gene sequence: CDR1 MNHEY, CDR2 SMNVEV (reference sequence).

The gene calls are TRBV28 and TRBJ2-5; tentative D call: TRBD1 (5 bases). The length of the CDR3 is 17 residues. Trimming took off 3 bases at V and 2 bases at J, with 19 bases between the two ends. Germline V CDR1 and CDR2: MDHEN, SYDVKM. CDR3 bases: TGTGCCAGCAGTTTTCGTTTTGGGGCAGCTCTTCAAGAGACCCAGTACTTC. It is translated as CASSFRFGAALQETQYF.

This chain uses TRBV28 with TRBJ1-2; a weak D match, TRBD1 (6 bases). The CDR3 length is 14 residues. Germline V CDR1 and CDR2: MDHEN, SYDVKM. V was cut by 7 bases and J by 8 bases, with 20 bases left in between. The chain's CDR3 is CASKTPNGQTGYTF. The CDR3 coding sequence is TGTGCCAGCAAAACCCCTAACGGACAGACAGGCTACACCTTC.

V usage is TRBV28 and J usage is TRBJ1-6; 8 bases match TRBD1. Per the germline V gene, CDR1 is MDHEN and CDR2 is SYDVKM. This CDR3 spans 17 amino acids. Trimming removed 5 bases from V and 0 bases from J; junction bases left unmatched: 6. The CDR3 protein is CASSPRQGSSYNSPLHF. CDR3 coding DNA: TGTGCCAGCAGTCCAAGACAGGGGAGCTCCTATAATTCACCCCTCCACTTT.

V usage is TRBV5-4 and J usage is TRBJ2-7; 8 nucleotides agree with TRBD2. Germline trimming cut 0 bases from V and 4 bases from J; bases unmatched to any gene: 12. The CDR3 consists of 17 residues. CDR1 is SGHNT, CDR2 YYREEE, per germline (reference sequence). CDR3 in amino acids: CASSLASGGETRYEQYF. The CDR3 DNA reads as TGTGCCAGCAGCTTGGCCTCGGGGGGGGAGACTCGTTACGAGCAGTACTTC. The complete variable domain, with remaining parts taken from reference TRBV5-4 and TRBJ2-7, reads ETGVTQSPTHLIKTRGQQVTLRCSSQSGHNTVSWYQQALGQGPQFIFQYYREEENGRGNFPPRFSGLQFPNYSSELNVNALELDDSALYLCASSLASGGETRYEQYFGPGTRLTVT.

The chain joins TRBV27 to TRBJ2-3; 7 positions agree with TRBD2. Losses at the gene ends were 4 bases for V and 5 bases for J; bases not matched to a gene: 15. Germline CDR1 MNHEY, CDR2 SMNVEV (reference sequence). The CDR3 covers 17 residues. CDR3 residues: CASSSPWGRAEGDTQYF. The CDR3 DNA reads as TGTGCCAGCAGTTCCCCTTGGGGGAGGGCCGAGGGAGATACGCAGTATTTT.